One sample yielded the 32 T cell receptor beta chains listed below, sequenced in a study of shared clonotypes between healthy human individuals. Some clones are missing from TCRdb's copy, which holds only in-frame ones; the method was immunoSEQ multiplex PCR. The profile shows about 610,000 clones, less than 98% of them singletons. Sample: naive CD4+ T cells sorted from blood. Specified subset: CD45RA+ positively selected. Source of these receptors: a woman aged 30 to 39 in good health.

The rearrangement uses TRBV15 and TRBJ1-5; D gene ambiguous. V shed 0 bases and J shed 4 bases, with 7 bases lying between them. Germline CDR1 reads LNHNV; CDR2 reads YYDKDF (reference sequence). The CDR3 is made up of 14 amino acids. DNA for the CDR3: TGTGCCACCAGCAGAGATATTGGAAATCAGCCCCAGCATTTT. It is translated as CATSRDIGNQPQHF.

The chain has TRBV19 and TRBJ1-5; D is perhaps TRBD1 (5 bases). The V and J ends lost 5 bases and 3 bases respectively, with 11 bases between them. The CDR3 consists of 14 residues. Germline V gene lookup returns CDR1 LNHDA and CDR2 SQIVND (reference sequence). CDR3 nucleotides: TGTGCCAGTAGTGAAGGGACTTTCAATCAGCCCCAGCATTTT. It specifies CASSEGTFNQPQHF. Looking up the rest from reference TRBV19 and TRBJ1-5 gives the full variable domain: DGGITQSPKYLFRKEGQNVTLSCEQNLNHDAMYWYRQDPGQGLRLIYYSQIVNDFQKGDIAEGYSVSREKKESFPLTVTSAQKNPTAFYLCASSEGTFNQPQHFGDGTRLSIL.

V gene TRBV28 combines with J gene TRBJ2-3, with no clear D. The CDR3 runs 14 residues. Germline values: CDR1 MDHEN, CDR2 SYDVKM. The germline V and J ends were trimmed by 3 bases and 6 bases, with 13 bases remaining between them. CDR3: CASSFGLGGDTQYF. In DNA form, the CDR3 reads TGTGCCAGCAGTTTTGGGCTAGGCGGCGATACGCAGTATTTT.

This clone occurred once. This chain links TRBV30 with TRBJ1-6; D perhaps matches TRBD1 (6 bases). Germline-derived CDR1 and CDR2 are GTSNPN and SVGIG (reference sequence). V dropped 4 bases and J dropped 5 bases, with 12 bases sitting between them. This CDR3 has 14 amino acids. DNA of the CDR3: TGTGCCTGGAACATTCAGGGGAATAATTCACCCCTCCACTTT. Protein: CAWNIQGNNSPLHF.

V and J are TRBV18 and TRBJ2-2, with TRBD1 matching 10 bases. Germline CDR1 reads KGHSH; CDR2 reads LQKENI. J lost 3 bases, V lost 6 bases, and 7 bases had no gene match. This CDR3 region has 16 residues. CDR3 nucleotide sequence: TGTGCCAGCTCCCCTCGACAGGGGGCGGACACCGGGGAGCTGTTTTTT. Residues: CASSPRQGADTGELFF.

V is TRBV10-3 and J is TRBJ2-7; no clear D gene. The CDR3 spans 13 residues. V lost 8 bases and J 1 base, leaving 12 bases between the germline ends. Germline V gene sequence: CDR1 ENHRY, CDR2 SYGVKD. In nucleotides, the CDR3 is TGTGCCATCCCGACACATGAATCCTACGAGCAGTACTTC. Residues: CAIPTHESYEQYF.

The rearrangement links TRBV28 to TRBJ2-2; TRBD2 aligns across 9 bases. The CDR3 totals 16 residues. Germline V gene data show CDR1 as MDHEN and CDR2 as SYDVKM. V lost 8 bases to trimming and J lost 3 bases; unmatched junction nucleotides: 10. CDR3 residues: CASRHTGTSYTGELFF. In DNA, the CDR3 is TGTGCCAGCCGTCATACCGGGACTAGCTACACCGGGGAGCTGTTTTTT. The full variable domain, in which reference TRBV28 and TRBJ2-2 provide the parts outside the CDR3, is DVKVTQSSRYLVKRTGEKVFLECVQDMDHENMFWYRQDPGLGLRLIYFSYDVKMKEKGDIPEGYSVSREKKERFSLILESASTNQTSMYLCASRHTGTSYTGELFFGEGSRLTVL.

This clone was counted a single time. The CDR3 DNA sequence: TGTGCCAGCAGTATGGAGACCCAGTACTTC. It codes for CASSMETQYF. The chain carries TRBV6-5 and TRBJ2-5; D is unclear. V was clipped by 5 bases and J by 5 bases, with 3 bases between them. CDR1 and CDR2 from the germline V gene are MNHEY and SVGAGI. The CDR3 contains 10 residues.

This chain connects TRBV7-8 to TRBJ2-1; tentatively, D is TRBD2 (6 bases). Germline CDR1 reads SGHVS; CDR2 reads FQNEAQ. The CDR3 extends over 15 amino acids. V was shortened by 5 bases and J by 0 bases, with 11 bases between the two germline ends. This CDR3 is CASSPGSASYNEQFF. The CDR3 nucleotides are TGTGCCAGCAGCCCCGGGAGCGCCTCCTACAATGAGCAGTTCTTC.

The chain employs TRBV5-1 and TRBJ1-1, with D maybe TRBD1 (5 bases). V was cut by 3 bases and J by 3 bases, with 15 bases left in between. CDR1 SGHRS and CDR2 YFSETQ come from the germline V gene. The CDR3 has 15 amino acids. CDR3 amino acids: CASSSLSGAHTEAFF. For the CDR3, the DNA is TGCGCCAGCAGCTCCCTATCCGGGGCGCACACTGAAGCTTTCTTT. Together with reference TRBV5-1 and TRBJ1-1, the CDR3 gives the full variable domain: KAGVTQTPRYLIKTRGQQVTLSCSPISGHRSVSWYQQTPGQGLQFLFEYFSETQRNKGNFPGRFSGRQFSNSRSEMNVSTLELGDSALYLCASSSLSGAHTEAFFGQGTRLTVV.

For the CDR3, the DNA is TGTGCCAGCAGCGCCAACAGGGGGACGACCTACGAGCAGTACTTC. Its translation: CASSANRGTTYEQYF. This sequence joins TRBV9 and TRBJ2-7; 8 bases map to TRBD1. The CDR3 totals 15 residues. Germline-derived CDR1 and CDR2 are SGDLS and YYNGEE. V dropped 3 bases and J dropped 2; count of bases not matched to a gene: 7. Supplemented by reference TRBV9 and TRBJ2-7, the full variable domain reads DSGVTQTPKHLITATGQRVTLRCSPRSGDLSVYWYQQSLDQGLQFLIQYYNGEERAKGNILERFSAQQFPDLHSELNLSSLELGDSALYFCASSANRGTTYEQYFGPGTRLTVT.

This sequence joins TRBV19 and TRBJ1-2; possibly TRBD1 for D (5 bases). The CDR3 has 12 residues. The germline V and J ends were trimmed by 3 bases and 7 bases, with 9 bases remaining between them. Germline CDR1 LNHDA, CDR2 SQIVND (reference sequence). The CDR3: CASSIQGGGYTF. DNA for the CDR3: TGTGCCAGTAGTATCCAGGGCGGTGGCTACACCTTC.

The chain couples TRBV19 to TRBJ2-5; a possible D gene is TRBD2 (6 bases). Trimming removed 3 bases from V and 2 bases from J, with 19 bases in between. Germline CDR1 reads LNHDA; CDR2 reads SQIVND (reference sequence). The CDR3 covers 17 residues. CDR3 nucleotides: TGTGCCAGTAGTATTGAGGGGCCGGGGAGGAGGCAAGAGACCCAGTACTTC. Encoded protein: CASSIEGPGRRQETQYF.

The genes are TRBV6-7 and TRBJ2-5; 9 bases match TRBD2. TRBV6-7 is flagged as an ORF with uncertain function. The CDR3 has 14 amino acids. J was trimmed by 7 bases and V by 5 bases; bases with no gene match: 8. CDR3 sequence reads: CASSEGVAGVTQYF. In nucleotides, the CDR3 is TGTGCCAGCAGTGAAGGGGTAGCGGGAGTGACCCAGTACTTC.

The gene calls are TRBV19 and TRBJ2-1; D uncertain. The V gene's germline CDR1 is LNHDA and CDR2 SQIVND (reference sequence). The CDR3 is 14 residues long. V lost 5 bases and J 0 bases, leaving 8 bases between the germline ends. DNA for the CDR3: TGTGCCAGTAGTCGGACCGCCTCCTACAATGAGCAGTTCTTC. It is translated as CASSRTASYNEQFF.

V is TRBV28 and J is TRBJ1-2; D remains unclear. With 5 bases removed from V and 5 bases from J, the gap between germline ends came to 15 bases. This CDR3 contains 14 residues. Germline V gene lookup returns CDR1 MDHEN and CDR2 SYDVKM. CDR3 bases: TGTGCCAGCAGTCCCTCGGGCGTCGAATATGGCTACACCTTC. Residues: CASSPSGVEYGYTF.

V gene TRBV28 combines with J gene TRBJ2-2; D tentatively fits TRBD1 or TRBD2 (6 bases each). Trimming took off 4 bases at V and 4 bases at J, with 19 bases between the two ends. CDR3 length: 17 residues. Per germline, CDR1 MDHEN and CDR2 SYDVKM. This chain's CDR3 is CASSSPQGTPITGELFF. Written as DNA, the CDR3 is TGTGCCAGCAGTTCGCCCCAGGGGACTCCCATCACCGGGGAGCTGTTTTTT.

This clone has a single count. The chain combines TRBV7-2 with TRBJ2-7; 7 bases match TRBD2. Losses at the gene ends were 3 bases for V and 0 bases for J; bases not matched to a gene: 5. CDR1 is SGHTA and CDR2 is FQGNSA in the germline V gene. The CDR3 loop spans 15 amino acids. The CDR3 sequence: CASSFSGDYSYEQYF. Here the CDR3 DNA reads TGTGCCAGCAGCTTTAGTGGGGACTACTCCTACGAGCAGTACTTC.

This rearrangement joins TRBV6-5 to TRBJ2-5, with TRBD2 identical over 7 bases. V was clipped by 5 bases and J by 5 bases; unmatched bases: 8. Germline assignment: CDR1 MNHEY and CDR2 SVGAGI. The CDR3 totals 14 residues. In DNA, the CDR3 is TGTGCCAGCAGTCCGCAAAGCGGGGTGGAGACCCAGTACTTC. Translated, it gives CASSPQSGVETQYF.

The chain recombines TRBV18 with TRBJ1-1; 7 nucleotides line up with TRBD1. Looked up from germline, CDR1 is KGHSH and CDR2 is LQKENI. Trimming removed 6 bases from V and 0 bases from J; junction bases left unmatched: 16. This CDR3 contains 18 residues. The CDR3 DNA is TGTGCCAGCTCCGCGCTTTTCCTAAGGGGGCAGGTGAACACTGAAGCTTTCTTT. Protein sequence: CASSALFLRGQVNTEAFF.

The V and J genes are TRBV20-1 and TRBJ1-5; no firm D call. The CDR3 contains 10 residues. Germline values: CDR1 DFQATT, CDR2 SNEGSKA (reference sequence). The V end lost 5 bases, the J end lost 6 bases, and 5 bases lay between the germline ends. CDR3 protein: CSAGFQPQHF. Written as DNA, the CDR3 is TGCAGTGCTGGTTTTCAGCCCCAGCATTTT.

V gene TRBV10-3 combines with J gene TRBJ2-5; D is uncertain. The germline CDR1 and CDR2 sequences are ENHRY and SYGVKD. The CDR3 loop spans 15 amino acids. The V gene lost 3 bases and the J gene lost 0 bases, with 11 bases spanning the gap. CDR3 sequence reads: CAISDNKGYQETQYF. CDR3 in DNA: TGTGCCATCAGTGACAATAAAGGGTACCAAGAGACCCAGTACTTC.

The chain uses TRBV19 and TRBJ2-7; D is ambiguous. The CDR3 is 13 residues long. CDR1 and CDR2 (germline): LNHDA, SQIVND (reference sequence). Trimming took 5 bases from V and 1 from J, leaving 9 bases between them. CDR3 DNA sequence: TGTGCCAGTAGTGCCCCTGGATCCTACGAGCAGTACTTC. It translates to CASSAPGSYEQYF.

The rearrangement links TRBV5-1 to TRBJ2-5, with D maybe TRBD2 (5 bases). Germline V gene data show CDR1 as SGHRS and CDR2 as YFSETQ. Trimming took off 2 bases at V and 3 bases at J, with 8 bases between the two ends. This CDR3 is built from 13 residues. The CDR3 loop reads CASSFSGKETQYF. Here the CDR3 DNA reads TGCGCCAGCAGCTTCAGCGGAAAAGAGACCCAGTACTTC.

The DNA of the CDR3 is TGTGCCAGCAGTTTAGGGTTAGGGGTCGGCGGGGAGCTGTTTTTT. This encodes CASSLGLGVGGELFF. This rearrangement joins TRBV28 to TRBJ2-2; the D gene is possibly TRBD1 (5 bases). This CDR3 has 15 residues. The germline gives CDR1 MDHEN, CDR2 SYDVKM. The V gene lost 2 bases and the J gene lost 7 bases, with 14 bases spanning the gap.

The chain carries TRBV6-6 and TRBJ2-7, with D possibly matching TRBD2 (6 bases). V lost 6 bases and J lost 7, with 19 bases in between. Germline CDR1 and CDR2: MNHNY and SVGAGI (reference sequence). This CDR3 is 14 amino acids long. CDR3 in amino acids: CASRNSGTAGEQYF. As DNA, the CDR3 is TGTGCCAGCAGGAATTCCGGGACTGCGGGAGAGCAGTACTTC.

This sequence joins TRBV7-9 and TRBJ1-4; D is possibly TRBD1 (6 bases). The CDR3 sequence is 15 residues long. Germline assignment: CDR1 SEHNR and CDR2 FQNEAQ (reference sequence). V lost 5 bases and J 0 bases, leaving 10 bases between the germline ends. CDR3 amino acids: CASSPTGTTNEKLFF. The CDR3 nucleotides are TGTGCCAGCAGCCCGACAGGTACAACTAATGAAAAACTGTTTTTT.

The chain has TRBV7-2 and TRBJ1-2, with D perhaps matching TRBD1 (5 bases). The CDR3 covers 15 residues. The germline V gene encodes CDR1 SGHTA and CDR2 FQGNSA. V dropped 3 bases and J dropped 2 bases, with 13 bases sitting between them. The CDR3 DNA sequence: TGTGCCAGCAGCTTTGCGGGGGGGGAGAACTATGGCTACACCTTC. This sequence encodes CASSFAGGENYGYTF.

The chain combines TRBV7-9 with TRBJ1-4; no clear D. CDR1 is SEHNR, CDR2 FQNEAQ, per germline (reference sequence). The germline V and J ends were trimmed by 5 bases and 2 bases, with 18 bases remaining between them. The CDR3 extends over 17 amino acids. Here the CDR3 reads CASSRGERRFTNEKLFF. For the CDR3, the DNA is TGTGCCAGCAGCCGGGGAGAGAGGAGATTCACTAATGAAAAACTGTTTTTT.

This clone was counted once. The DNA for the CDR3 is TGTGCCAACCCTGGGATCTTTTTCAATGAGCAGTTCTTC. As protein: CANPGIFFNEQFF. The V and J genes are TRBV6-5 and TRBJ2-1; no definite D call. CDR1 is MNHEY and CDR2 is SVGAGI in the germline V gene. The V and J ends lost 10 bases and 6 bases respectively, with 16 bases between them. There are 13 residues in the CDR3.

This chain uses TRBV7-6 with TRBJ2-7; 8 nucleotides agree with TRBD2. This CDR3 contains 15 residues. Germline-derived CDR1 and CDR2 are SGHVS and FNYEAQ. The trim removed 5 bases at V and 4 bases at J, leaving 10 bases unmatched. The CDR3 DNA sequence: TGTGCCAGCAGCCCGGAGGCGGGAGGAGGGTACGAGCAGTACTTC. This codes for CASSPEAGGGYEQYF.

CDR3 residues: CASSVVLGSATEAFF. The CDR3 bases are TGTGCCAGCAGCGTAGTGCTGGGAAGCGCGACTGAAGCTTTCTTT. The gene calls are TRBV9 and TRBJ1-1, with D unclear. The CDR3 runs to 15 residues. In germline, CDR1 is SGDLS, CDR2 YYNGEE. Deletions cut 0 bases from V and 5 bases from J, with 14 bases between.